This T cell receptor beta chain was sequenced in a study of blood T cell repertoires in COVID-19. Overall study: The samples span acute and convalescent COVID-19 from the United States, Italy and Spain. Nucleic acid was either cDNA or gDNA, and it came from T cells, B-cell-depleted T cells, or PBMCs.

Participant age was about 18 to 95 years, and participants resided in roughly 25 US areas. Methods used by the authors: By means of reference gene primer amplification, nucleated cell counts were estimated. Sequencing used immunoSEQ multiplex PCR; TCRdb keeps in-frame clones, though not all of them. The V and J calls and clone size were taken over from that table, and D and trimming were inferred from the DNA. The data show 200,000 to 300,000 clones, 85% to 90% seen once. V dropped 6 bases and J dropped 2; count of bases not matched to a gene: 7. The germline V gene has CDR1 MDHEN and CDR2 SYDVKM. The CDR3 is made up of 15 amino acids.

This TCR derives from a woman younger than 45 who had recovered from COVID-19. The gene calls are TRBV28 and TRBJ2-3; 8 bases map to TRBD2. Material: PBMCs or T cells enriched from blood (not recorded which). DNA of the CDR3: TGTGCCAGCAGATCACTAGCGGTAAACACAGATACGCAGTATTTT. It codes for CASRSLAVNTDTQYF.